Below, 25 T cell receptor beta chains from the same sample are listed, as sequenced in a study of T-cell reconstitution after alpha-beta-depleted transplantation in children. Unique molecular identifiers were used to barcode this TCRbeta library. TCRdb reprocessed the PCR reads via MiXCR and lists one record per CDR3 protein. The sample holds some 500,000 distinct CDR3 sequences, 18% seen once. The specimen was PBMCs from the stem cell graft donor, collected from the stem cell graft. These receptors were obtained from a human donor who donated a stem cell graft to a child with acute lymphoblastic leukemia.

This clonotype was counted ten times or more. This rearrangement joins TRBV25-1 to TRBJ2-1, with TRBD2 matching 11 bases. The CDR3 sequence is 16 residues long. Unmatched junction bases numbered 10, after V lost 8 bases and J lost 4 bases. Germline V lookup: CDR1 MGHDK, CDR2 SYGVNS. This chain's CDR3 is CASSDLAGGPYNEQFF. The CDR3 DNA sequence: TGTGCCAGCTCGGACTTAGCGGGAGGGCCGTACAATGAGCAGTTCTTC.

The chain has TRBV20-1 and TRBJ2-7; no clear D. The CDR3 has 14 amino acids. Germline loops: CDR1 DFQATT, CDR2 SNEGSKA (reference sequence). V shed 3 bases and J shed 2 bases, with 14 bases lying between them. CDR3 residues: CSASKDLEAYEQYF. CDR3 coding DNA: TGCAGTGCTAGTAAGGACCTTGAGGCCTACGAGCAGTACTTC.

This clonotype came up a few times. The chain joins TRBV5-4 to TRBJ1-4; D is ambiguous. The CDR3 sequence is 14 residues long. The V gene's germline CDR1 is SGHNT and CDR2 YYREEE (reference sequence). V shed 2 bases and J shed 4 bases, with 9 bases lying between them. The CDR3 here is CASSLLGINEKLFF. The CDR3 nucleotides are TGTGCCAGCAGCTTACTAGGGATTAATGAAAAACTGTTTTTT.

This clonotype was seen a handful of times. The chain combines TRBV5-1 with TRBJ2-5, with 9 bases matching TRBD2. V shed 4 bases and J 1 base; nucleotides not matched to a gene: 5. The V gene's germline CDR1 is SGHRS and CDR2 YFSETQ. This CDR3 contains 15 residues. Here the CDR3 reads CASSGTSSSQETQYF. In DNA, the CDR3 is TGCGCCAGCAGCGGGACTAGCTCTTCCCAAGAGACCCAGTACTTC. Full variable domain (outside the CDR3, taken from reference TRBV5-1 and TRBJ2-5): KAGVTQTPRYLIKTRGQQVTLSCSPISGHRSVSWYQQTPGQGLQFLFEYFSETQRNKGNFPGRFSGRQFSNSRSEMNVSTLELGDSALYLCASSGTSSSQETQYFGPGTRLLVL.

The rearrangement uses TRBV7-9 and TRBJ2-1, with 7 nucleotides matching TRBD1. V was pared by 5 bases and J by 5 bases, with 12 bases of the junction left unmatched. The germline CDR1 and CDR2 sequences are SEHNR and FQNEAQ (reference sequence). The CDR3 sequence is 16 residues long. DNA for the CDR3: TGTGCCAGCAGCCAAGGGACAGTCATGTGGGACAATGAGCAGTTCTTC. Amino acid sequence: CASSQGTVMWDNEQFF.

This chain joins TRBV27 and TRBJ2-7, with D perhaps matching TRBD1 or TRBD2 (6 bases each). Germline lookup yields CDR1 MNHEY and CDR2 SMNVEV (reference sequence). The CDR3 is 14 amino acids. V was pared by 6 bases and J by 1 base, with 13 bases between. In nucleotides, the CDR3 is TGTGCCAGCAGCTGGAGGGGGATATCCTACGAGCAGTACTTC. The encoded protein is CASSWRGISYEQYF.

This clonotype has more than one count but fewer than ten. The chain carries TRBV5-1 and TRBJ2-2; D unresolved. The germline V and J ends were trimmed by 0 bases and 7 bases, with 4 bases remaining between them. The CDR3 runs 12 residues. Germline V gene data show CDR1 as SGHRS and CDR2 as YFSETQ. This chain's CDR3 is CASSLVHGELFF. CDR3 bases: TGCGCCAGCAGCTTGGTTCACGGGGAGCTGTTTTTT.

This clonotype was observed a few times. The J gene is TRBJ2-7, the V gene TRBV13, with D tentatively TRBD2 (6 bases). CDR1 and CDR2 (germline): PRHDT, FYEKMQ (reference sequence). This CDR3 has 17 residues. V gave up 3 bases and J gave up 5 bases, with 23 bases separating them. The DNA for the CDR3 is TGTGCCAGCAGCTTGCCCCACACGGGACTGATACCCGACGAGCAGTACTTC. Amino acid sequence: CASSLPHTGLIPDEQYF.

This chain joins TRBV12-3 or TRBV12-4 and TRBJ2-3, with a tentative D call TRBD1 (6 bases). Trimming shortened V by 7 bases and J by 1 base, and 12 bases separated the two germline ends. The length of the CDR3 is 14 residues. The CDR3 spells CASTRGTGTDTQYF. The CDR3 DNA sequence: TGTGCCAGCACTAGGGGGACGGGCACAGATACGCAGTATTTT.

The rearrangement joins TRBV12-3 or TRBV12-4 to TRBJ2-7; 8 nucleotides line up with TRBD1. After removal of 3 bases from V and 5 bases from J, the junction contained 6 bases not matched to a gene. The CDR3 is 14 residues long. CDR3 region: CASSFSDRANEQYF. The CDR3, as DNA: TGTGCCAGCAGTTTTTCGGACAGGGCTAACGAGCAGTACTTC.

The table lists this clonotype with a few counts. The chain is built from TRBV9 and TRBJ2-3; no reliable D call. The CDR3 covers 14 residues. CDR1 and CDR2 (germline): SGDLS, YYNGEE. V dropped 3 bases and J dropped 5 bases, with 13 bases sitting between them. The chain's CDR3 is CASSALPPQDTQYF. In DNA, the CDR3 is TGTGCCAGCAGCGCGCTACCGCCACAAGATACGCAGTATTTT.

This clonotype has only a few counts. The genes are TRBV10-3 and TRBJ1-5; 8 positions match TRBD1. CDR1 and CDR2 (germline): ENHRY, SYGVKD. The CDR3 is 15 residues long. The junction had 5 bases not matched to a gene; V was cut back by 0 bases and J by 7 bases. CDR3 coding DNA: TGTGCCATCAGTGAGTCCTCCAGGGGGCGACAGCCCCAGCATTTT. The encoded protein is CAISESSRGRQPQHF.

This clonotype was counted between two and nine times. This chain connects TRBV6-1 to TRBJ1-4; TRBD1 matches 12 bases. Trimming at V came to 8 bases and at J to 7 bases, leaving 11 bases not matched to a gene. Germline V gene sequence: CDR1 MNHNS, CDR2 SASEGT. CDR3 length equals 16 residues. CDR3 region: CASGWDRGRRPEKLFF. The CDR3 coding sequence is TGTGCCAGCGGGTGGGACAGGGGGCGCAGGCCTGAAAAACTGTTTTTT.

This clonotype was counted ten times or more. The chain is built from TRBV19 and TRBJ1-2; tentatively, D is TRBD1 (6 bases). The CDR3 has 13 residues. Germline values: CDR1 LNHDA, CDR2 SQIVND (reference sequence). V lost 5 bases, J lost 6 bases, and 13 bases lay in between. CDR3 sequence: CASSPRTVDGYTF. CDR3 sequence (DNA): TGTGCCAGTAGTCCGAGGACAGTCGATGGCTACACCTTC.

The J gene is TRBJ2-1, the V gene TRBV5-5; 7 nucleotides line up with TRBD2. J lost 4 bases, V lost 0 bases, and 7 bases had no gene match. This CDR3 is 16 amino acids long. CDR1 and CDR2 (germline): SGHKS, YYEKEE (reference sequence). Here the CDR3 DNA reads TGTGCCAGCAGCTTGGCCGGGCGGGAGTTTTACAATGAGCAGTTCTTC. It encodes CASSLAGREFYNEQFF. Combining the CDR3 with reference TRBV5-5 and TRBJ2-1 gives the whole variable domain DAGVTQSPTHLIKTRGQQVTLRCSPISGHKSVSWYQQVLGQGPQFIFQYYEKEERGRGNFPDRFSARQFPNYSSELNVNALLLGDSALYLCASSLAGREFYNEQFFGPGTRLTVL.

The chain has TRBV5-6 and TRBJ1-3; D gene ambiguous. V was clipped by 0 bases and J by 3 bases, with 10 bases between them. Germline V gene data show CDR1 as SGHDT and CDR2 as YYEEEE. CDR3 size: 15 residues. The CDR3 DNA reads TGTGCCAGCAGCTTGGGACGGTACAGTGGAAACACCATATATTTT. This encodes CASSLGRYSGNTIYF.

The gene calls are TRBV18 and TRBJ2-3; TRBD2 matches at 12 bases. CDR3 length: 19 residues. The ends lost 2 bases at V and 4 bases at J; junction bases unmatched: 13. Germline V gene data show CDR1 as KGHSH and CDR2 as LQKENI. In DNA form, the CDR3 reads TGTGCCAGCTCACCAAGGTCTCTCTCCCTAGCGGGAGGGGCAGATACGCAGTATTTT. Translation gives CASSPRSLSLAGGADTQYF.

This clonotype came up a few times. CDR3 DNA sequence: TGCGCCAGCAGCTTGTTTGCGAGTCTTTCCTACAATGAGCAGTTCTTC. It is translated as CASSLFASLSYNEQFF. The V and J genes are TRBV5-1 and TRBJ2-1; D is undetermined. The V and J ends lost 1 base and 1 base respectively, with 12 bases between them. Germline-derived CDR1 and CDR2 are SGHRS and YFSETQ. The CDR3 covers 16 residues.

This sequence joins TRBV2 and TRBJ2-1; 10 bases agree with TRBD1. Germline values: CDR1 SNHLY, CDR2 FYNNEI. The junction had 12 bases not matched to a gene; V was cut back by 9 bases and J by 4 bases. This CDR3 is built from 16 residues. CDR3 loop: CASFRDRGFLYNEQFF. CDR3 nucleotide sequence: TGTGCCAGTTTCCGGGACAGGGGTTTTTTATACAATGAGCAGTTCTTC.

This clonotype was counted between two and nine times. The chain carries TRBV27 and TRBJ1-5; D is unclear. The germline V gene encodes CDR1 MNHEY and CDR2 SMNVEV (reference sequence). Trimming left V 6 bases short and J 2 bases short, with 14 bases between. The CDR3 is 15 residues long. For the CDR3, the DNA is TGTGCCAGCAGCAACACCCTCCCGGGCAATCAGCCCCAGCATTTT. Its protein is CASSNTLPGNQPQHF.

V gene TRBV30 combines with J gene TRBJ2-7; maybe TRBD1 (6 bases). Germline V gene sequence: CDR1 GTSNPN, CDR2 SVGIG (reference sequence). The CDR3 covers 17 residues. V lost 7 bases, J lost 7 bases, and 32 bases lay in between. In DNA, the CDR3 is TGTGCCTTGCTGCCTTCCAGGGGCCCGTCGCTATCGAGGGAGCAGTACTTC. Translation: CALLPSRGPSLSREQYF.

This clonotype was seen only a few times. This sequence joins TRBV18 and TRBJ2-7; the D gene is possibly TRBD2 (6 bases). V was pared by 0 bases and J by 4 bases, with 10 bases between. Germline CDR1 is KGHSH and CDR2 is LQKENI. The CDR3 length is 14 residues. The CDR3: CASSPPGGRYEQYF. The CDR3 coding sequence is TGTGCCAGCTCACCACCCGGAGGGAGGTACGAGCAGTACTTC.

This clonotype has a handful of counts. The rearrangement joins TRBV12-3 or TRBV12-4 to TRBJ2-2; D gene unclear. With 2 bases removed from V and 3 bases from J, the gap between germline ends came to 7 bases. The CDR3 totals 14 residues. CDR3: CASSLKVHTGELFF. In nucleotides, the CDR3 is TGTGCCAGCAGTTTAAAGGTTCACACCGGGGAGCTGTTTTTT.

The chain links TRBV2 to TRBJ1-2, with 10 nucleotides matching TRBD1. J was trimmed by 2 bases and V by 6 bases; bases with no gene match: 0. Per germline, CDR1 SNHLY and CDR2 FYNNEI. The CDR3 contains 13 residues. The CDR3, as DNA: TGTGCCAGCAGGGGACAGGGGAACTATGGCTACACCTTC. It yields the protein CASRGQGNYGYTF.

The chain uses TRBV20-1 and TRBJ2-7; D might be TRBD1 (5 bases). Per the germline V gene, CDR1 is DFQATT and CDR2 is SNEGSKA (reference sequence). The length of the CDR3 is 14 residues. Trimming left V 3 bases short and J 5 bases short, with 17 bases between. The CDR3 coding sequence is TGCAGTGCTAGTCAAGGCCCAGGGTCCCACGAGCAGTACTTC. Its protein is CSASQGPGSHEQYF.